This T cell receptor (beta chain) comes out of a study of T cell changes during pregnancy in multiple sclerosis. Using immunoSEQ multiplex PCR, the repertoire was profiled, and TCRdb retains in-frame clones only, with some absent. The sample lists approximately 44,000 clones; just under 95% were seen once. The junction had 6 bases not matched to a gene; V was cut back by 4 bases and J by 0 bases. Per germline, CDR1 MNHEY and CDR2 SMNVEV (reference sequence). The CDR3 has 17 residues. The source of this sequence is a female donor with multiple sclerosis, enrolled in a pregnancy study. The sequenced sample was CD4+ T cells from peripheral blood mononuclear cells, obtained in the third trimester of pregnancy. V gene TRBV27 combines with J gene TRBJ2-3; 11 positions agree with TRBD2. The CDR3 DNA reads TGTGCCAGCAGTTCCCGACTAGCGGGAACTAGCACAGATACGCAGTATTTT. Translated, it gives CASSSRLAGTSTDTQYF.